This T cell receptor beta chain was identified during a study of T cells in Graves' hyperthyroidism and ophthalmopathy. CDR1 is SEHNR, CDR2 FQNEAQ, per germline (reference sequence). The ends were cut back, 8 bases at V and 8 bases at J, with 24 bases in the middle. This CDR3 has 15 residues. The CDR3 regions of TCR beta were amplified from RNA transcripts. HTBI primers were used for first-round RT-PCR of the TCR CDR3. TCRdb itself ran the multiplex PCR reads through MiXCR, one entry per CDR3 protein. The profile covers fewer than 650,000 distinct CDR3 sequences, with roughly 14% appearing a single time and 5.8% taken by the ten largest.

The chain has TRBV7-9 and TRBJ1-1; TRBD1 might be the D (5 bases). This clonotype was sampled from a woman aged 25 to 39 with Graves' hyperthyroidism that later progressed to Graves' ophthalmopathy. The sample taken for sequencing was blood. The CDR3 bases are TGTGCCAGCTCGGGGGAGTGGGCCGGGACCTTGGAAGCTTTCTTT. Its protein is CASSGEWAGTLEAFF.